Below, 31 T cell receptor beta chains from the same sample are listed, as sequenced in a study of T cells in Graves' hyperthyroidism and ophthalmopathy. Researchers took RNA transcripts and amplified the TCR beta CDR3 regions from them. An initial round of RT-PCR targeting the TCR CDR3 relied on the HTBI primer set. MiXCR, applied by TCRdb to the multiplex PCR reads, yields one record per CDR3 protein. Of roughly 570,000 distinct CDR3 sequences listed, just over 45% are singletons. Sequencing was performed on peripheral blood or thyroid tissue (not recorded which). These receptors came from a woman between 18 and 30 years old with Graves' hyperthyroidism.

This clonotype was seen ten or more times. The chain carries TRBV9 and TRBJ1-2; D is perhaps TRBD1 (5 bases). V dropped 2 bases and J dropped 9 bases, with 8 bases sitting between them. This CDR3 contains 11 residues. Per germline, CDR1 SGDLS and CDR2 YYNGEE. The CDR3 DNA follows: TGTGCCAGCAGCGTCGGGACGCGCTACACCTTC. Encoded protein: CASSVGTRYTF.

This clonotype appeared a few times. V and J are TRBV15 and TRBJ1-6; D perhaps matches TRBD1 (6 bases). V lost 6 bases and J lost 0, with 12 bases in between. The CDR3 has 16 amino acids. Germline CDR1 is LNHNV and CDR2 is YYDKDF (reference sequence). Here the CDR3 DNA reads TGTGCCACCAGGAGCGACAGGAGCTCCTATAATTCACCCCTCCACTTT. This translates into CATRSDRSSYNSPLHF.

This clonotype came up many times. This chain links TRBV19 with TRBJ1-5; D is uncertain. CDR3 length: 15 amino acids. In germline, CDR1 is LNHDA, CDR2 SQIVND (reference sequence). V was clipped by 2 bases and J by 6 bases, with 14 bases between them. The CDR3 DNA reads TGTGCCAGTAGTATATTATCCCGGGGAGTTCAGCCCCAGCATTTT. Amino acid sequence: CASSILSRGVQPQHF. The full variable domain, in which reference TRBV19 and TRBJ1-5 provide the parts outside the CDR3, is DGGITQSPKYLFRKEGQNVTLSCEQNLNHDAMYWYRQDPGQGLRLIYYSQIVNDFQKGDIAEGYSVSREKKESFPLTVTSAQKNPTAFYLCASSILSRGVQPQHFGDGTRLSIL.

The J gene is TRBJ2-2, the V gene TRBV7-2; D call uncertain. The CDR3 loop spans 15 amino acids. With 3 bases removed from V and 7 bases from J, the gap between germline ends came to 15 bases. Germline lookup yields CDR1 SGHTA and CDR2 FQGNSA. The CDR3 loop is CASSFLGWASGELFF. The CDR3 DNA follows: TGTGCCAGCAGCTTTCTCGGCTGGGCTAGCGGGGAGCTGTTTTTT. Filled out from reference TRBV7-2 and TRBJ2-2, the complete variable domain reads GAGVSQSPSNKVTEKGKDVELRCDPISGHTALYWYRQSLGQGLEFLIYFQGNSAPDKSGLPSDRFSAERTGGSVSTLTIQRTQQEDSAVYLCASSFLGWASGELFFGEGSRLTVL.

At least ten counts were recorded for this clonotype. The chain employs TRBV7-9 and TRBJ2-5, with D perhaps TRBD1 or TRBD2 (5 bases each). V dropped 5 bases and J dropped 0 bases, with 16 bases sitting between them. The germline CDR1 and CDR2 sequences are SEHNR and FQNEAQ (reference sequence). The CDR3 covers 16 residues. The CDR3 DNA follows: TGTGCCAGCAGCCGGGTGGGACGGACCGACCAAGAGACCCAGTACTTC. Translating it yields CASSRVGRTDQETQYF.

This clonotype was picked up many times. The chain combines TRBV7-2 with TRBJ2-2; maybe TRBD2 (6 bases). This CDR3 contains 14 residues. Germline V gene lookup returns CDR1 SGHTA and CDR2 FQGNSA. The V and J ends lost 8 bases and 4 bases respectively, with 14 bases between them. Here the CDR3 reads CASHPGVRTGELFF. In DNA form, the CDR3 reads TGTGCCAGCCACCCGGGAGTGCGCACCGGGGAGCTGTTTTTT.

This rearrangement joins TRBV7-3 to TRBJ1-5, with 8 bases identical to TRBD1. Germline V CDR1 and CDR2: SGHTA, FQGTGA. This CDR3 spans 17 amino acids. J was trimmed by 0 bases and V by 5 bases; bases with no gene match: 9. This chain's CDR3 is CASSIDRGTYSNQPQHF. The CDR3 nucleotides read TGTGCCAGCAGCATTGACAGGGGAACCTATAGCAATCAGCCCCAGCATTTT. The variable domain in full, with the rest retrieved from reference TRBV7-3 and TRBJ1-5, is GAGVSQTPSNKVTEKGKYVELRCDPISGHTALYWYRQSLGQGPEFLIYFQGTGAADDSGLPNDRFFAVRPEGSVSTLKIQRTERGDSAVYLCASSIDRGTYSNQPQHFGDGTRLSIL.

This clonotype was observed a handful of times. The chain couples TRBV18 to TRBJ2-5; D may be TRBD2 (5 bases). In germline, CDR1 is KGHSH, CDR2 LQKENI. The CDR3 is 15 residues long. Trimming left V 0 bases short and J 1 base short, with 9 bases between. CDR3: CASSPPERPQETQYF. The DNA for the CDR3 is TGTGCCAGCTCACCACCGGAGCGGCCCCAAGAGACCCAGTACTTC.

This chain connects TRBV12-3 or TRBV12-4 to TRBJ2-3; 15 nucleotides match TRBD2. The CDR3 length is 15 residues. V lost 6 bases, J lost 6 bases, and 4 bases stayed unmatched. CDR3: CASRGLAGGRDTQYF. DNA of the CDR3: TGTGCCAGCAGGGGACTAGCGGGAGGTCGGGATACGCAGTATTTT.

With regard to this clonotype: The CDR3 ends on some other residue instead of the conserved phenylalanine or tryptophan, so this is likely a read error. It is unclear where the CDR3 begins or ends on the DNA, so no DNA is shown, and the CDR3 is as TCRdb lists it. The chain employs TRBV29-1 and TRBJ1-1. Germline V gene data show CDR1 as SQVTM and CDR2 as ANQGSEA. The CDR3 is 8 residues long, counting both termini. This chain's CDR3 is CSVEGLAG.

There are many counts of this clonotype. The chain has TRBV27 and TRBJ2-5, with 7 bases aligning to TRBD2. V was pared by 5 bases and J by 3 bases, with 6 bases of the junction left unmatched. Germline V lookup: CDR1 MNHEY, CDR2 SMNVEV (reference sequence). The CDR3 loop spans 14 amino acids. CDR3 residues: CASSDRDYKETQYF. As DNA, the CDR3 is TGTGCCAGCAGTGACCGGGACTATAAAGAGACCCAGTACTTC.

This clonotype was counted many times. V and J are TRBV10-3 and TRBJ2-7; 8 bases line up with TRBD1. The germline V gene has CDR1 ENHRY and CDR2 SYGVKD. The CDR3 has 14 amino acids. Germline trimming cut 0 bases from V and 7 bases from J; bases unmatched to any gene: 5. In nucleotides, the CDR3 is TGTGCCATCAGTGAGTCGGACAGGGATTGGGAGCAGTACTTC. It codes for CAISESDRDWEQYF.

This clonotype was recorded many times. The chain combines TRBV14 with TRBJ2-2, with D unresolved. This CDR3 is built from 13 residues. V shed 8 bases and J shed 5 bases, with 12 bases lying between them. Per the germline V gene, CDR1 is SGHDN and CDR2 is FVKESK. The CDR3 loop is CASDNGVTGELFF. The CDR3, as DNA: TGTGCCAGCGACAATGGGGTGACCGGGGAGCTGTTTTTT.

The gene calls are TRBV20-1 and TRBJ1-2, with D perhaps TRBD1 (5 bases). Germline loops: CDR1 DFQATT, CDR2 SNEGSKA (reference sequence). Trimming left V 0 bases short and J 6 bases short, with 11 bases between. The CDR3 is made up of 13 amino acids. CDR3 sequence reads: CSARDLQGDGYTF. CDR3 nucleotide sequence: TGCAGTGCTAGAGATCTCCAGGGAGATGGCTACACCTTC.

The J gene is TRBJ2-7, the V gene TRBV10-3, with 7 bases identical to TRBD2. Germline V gene sequence: CDR1 ENHRY, CDR2 SYGVKD. V shed 0 bases and J 5 bases; nucleotides not matched to a gene: 7. This CDR3 has 15 amino acids. The CDR3 sequence is CAISESDPRGDEQYF. CDR3 coding DNA: TGTGCCATCAGTGAGTCAGACCCCCGGGGGGACGAGCAGTACTTC.

J is TRBJ1-1 and V is TRBV7-2, with a tentative D call TRBD1 (6 bases). V was cut by 2 bases and J by 5 bases, with 18 bases left in between. CDR3 length: 16 residues. Germline CDR1 and CDR2: SGHTA and FQGNSA. The CDR3, as DNA: TGTGCCAGCAGCTTAATCGTTCGGGGGGCATATACTGAAGCTTTCTTT. Its protein is CASSLIVRGAYTEAFF.

This clonotype showed up many times. The chain is built from TRBV6-5 and TRBJ1-5; D is possibly TRBD1 (6 bases). V shed 6 bases and J shed 3 bases, with 15 bases lying between them. The CDR3 is 15 amino acids. CDR1 MNHEY and CDR2 SVGAGI come from the germline V gene. As DNA, the CDR3 is TGTGCCAGCAGCCGCGACAGGAACCTCAATCAGCCCCAGCATTTT. Encoded protein: CASSRDRNLNQPQHF.

This clonotype was seen only a few times. A read error is possible here, since a much larger clone lies one base away. The V and J genes are TRBV10-3 and TRBJ1-2; D not certain. This CDR3 has 14 residues. Trimming took 5 bases from V and 6 from J, leaving 16 bases between them. Germline assignment: CDR1 ENHRY and CDR2 SYGVKD. The CDR3 spells CAISSRRALDGYTF. CDR3 DNA: TGTGCCATCAGTTCACGCCGCGCTCTTGATGGCTACACCTTC.

The rearrangement joins TRBV4-1 to TRBJ2-6; the D call may be TRBD1 or TRBD2 (5 bases each). The CDR3 runs to 20 residues. The V and J ends lost 0 bases and 0 bases respectively, with 18 bases between them. Germline V gene sequence: CDR1 MGHRA, CDR2 YSYEKL. The CDR3, as DNA: TGCGCCAGCAGCCAAGATGCCATTCCGGGACGGAGCTCTGGGGCCAACGTCCTGACTTTC. It yields the protein CASSQDAIPGRSSGANVLTF.

This clonotype was seen many times. The genes are TRBV20-1 and TRBJ2-7; D might be TRBD1 (6 bases). This CDR3 is 14 amino acids long. Deletions cut 1 base from V and 0 bases from J, with 10 bases between. Germline loops: CDR1 DFQATT, CDR2 SNEGSKA (reference sequence). The CDR3 loop reads CSARGDIFSYEQYF. The CDR3 nucleotides read TGCAGTGCTAGAGGGGACATTTTCTCCTACGAGCAGTACTTC.

The CDR3 DNA is TGCAGTGCTAGTTCCGAGACAGGGGGCAACGAGCAGTACTTC. It yields the protein CSASSETGGNEQYF. V gene TRBV20-1 combines with J gene TRBJ2-7, with 10 bases identical to TRBD1. The CDR3 is 14 amino acids. CDR1 is DFQATT, CDR2 SNEGSKA, per germline (reference sequence). The trim removed 3 bases at V and 5 bases at J, leaving 7 bases unmatched.

This clonotype was found many times. The rearrangement joins TRBV7-9 to TRBJ1-1; no clear D. The V gene lost 3 bases and the J gene lost 4 bases, with 9 bases spanning the gap. Germline CDR1 is SEHNR and CDR2 is FQNEAQ (reference sequence). The CDR3 is 13 residues long. The CDR3 is CASSFTEVTEAFF. The CDR3 region has the DNA TGTGCCAGCAGCTTTACGGAAGTCACTGAAGCTTTCTTT.

This clonotype was counted only a few times. The chain uses TRBV20-1 and TRBJ2-5; D might be TRBD2 (6 bases). Germline V gives CDR1 DFQATT, CDR2 SNEGSKA (reference sequence). The CDR3 runs 12 residues. Trimming left V 3 bases short and J 4 bases short, with 9 bases between. The CDR3 sequence: CSASGSRETQYF. CDR3 DNA sequence: TGCAGTGCTAGCGGGAGTCGAGAGACCCAGTACTTC.

This clonotype was counted many times. The J gene is TRBJ1-3, the V gene TRBV20-1; D is unclear. The germline V gene has CDR1 DFQATT and CDR2 SNEGSKA (reference sequence). The V end lost 1 base, the J end lost 3 bases, and 10 bases lay between the germline ends. CDR3 length equals 14 residues. CDR3 loop: CSARVRNSGNTIYF. The CDR3 DNA reads TGCAGTGCTAGAGTGCGGAACAGTGGAAACACCATATATTTT.

This clonotype turned up a few times. The J gene is TRBJ1-2, the V gene TRBV7-2, with TRBD1 identical over 7 bases. The germline CDR1 and CDR2 sequences are SGHTA and FQGNSA. The CDR3 sequence is 13 residues long. Trimming took 1 base from V and 9 from J; bases not matched to a gene: 5. Written as DNA, the CDR3 is TGTGCCAGCAGCTTAGAGGGGGCGAGGCGCTACACCTTC. Translated: CASSLEGARRYTF.

The chain links TRBV7-8 to TRBJ1-1; 9 nucleotides align to TRBD1. The ends lost 5 bases at V and 3 bases at J; junction bases unmatched: 13. Germline-derived CDR1 and CDR2 are SGHVS and FQNEAQ. The CDR3 is made up of 17 amino acids. CDR3: CASSPVSRGQGYTEAFF. CDR3 DNA: TGTGCCAGCAGCCCCGTTAGCAGGGGACAGGGATACACTGAAGCTTTCTTT.

This clonotype was seen many times. The chain uses TRBV11-2 and TRBJ1-1, with 10 nucleotides matching TRBD1. Trimming at V came to 5 bases and at J to 4 bases, leaving 1 base not matched to a gene. The germline gives CDR1 SGHAT, CDR2 FQNNGV. The CDR3 spans 13 residues. CDR3 coding DNA: TGTGCCAGCAGCCGGGACAGGGGCACTGAAGCTTTCTTT. This translates into CASSRDRGTEAFF.

This clonotype occurred many times. The gene calls are TRBV5-6 and TRBJ2-7, with D hard to call. The germline V gene encodes CDR1 SGHDT and CDR2 YYEEEE. Trimming cost V 4 bases and J 2 bases, with 16 bases left between them. CDR3 length: 15 residues. The DNA of the CDR3 is TGTGCCAGCAGCCCAGCTCTCGGCGACCCCTACGAGCAGTACTTC. It specifies CASSPALGDPYEQYF.

The rearrangement joins TRBV29-1 to TRBJ2-7, with 12 bases fitting TRBD2. CDR3 size: 16 residues. Germline CDR1 reads SQVTM; CDR2 reads ANQGSEA. Germline trimming cut 0 bases from V and 5 bases from J; bases unmatched to any gene: 8. The CDR3: CSVEDTQLAGGNEQYF. In DNA, the CDR3 is TGCAGCGTTGAAGATACCCAACTAGCGGGAGGTAACGAGCAGTACTTC.

At least ten counts were recorded for this clonotype. The rearrangement joins TRBV19 to TRBJ1-4; TRBD1 is a possible D gene (5 bases). The CDR3 spans 14 residues. Germline V lookup: CDR1 LNHDA, CDR2 SQIVND (reference sequence). Trimming removed 7 bases at V and 0 bases at J, with 9 bases between. The CDR3 loop is CASIGTATNEKLFF. As DNA, the CDR3 is TGTGCCAGTATAGGGACCGCAACTAATGAAAAACTGTTTTTT. Full variable domain (remainder filled in from reference TRBV19 and TRBJ1-4): DGGITQSPKYLFRKEGQNVTLSCEQNLNHDAMYWYRQDPGQGLRLIYYSQIVNDFQKGDIAEGYSVSREKKESFPLTVTSAQKNPTAFYLCASIGTATNEKLFFGSGTQLSVL.

As for this clonotype: This may come from a read error, since a much larger clone is one base off. The gene calls are TRBV5-1 and TRBJ2-7, with 7 bases fitting TRBD2. This CDR3 comprises 14 residues. CDR1 is SGHRS and CDR2 is YFSETQ in the germline V gene. DNA for the CDR3: TGCGCCAGCAGCCGGGAGGACAATTTATACGAGCGGTACTTC. Encoded protein: CASSREDNLYERYF.